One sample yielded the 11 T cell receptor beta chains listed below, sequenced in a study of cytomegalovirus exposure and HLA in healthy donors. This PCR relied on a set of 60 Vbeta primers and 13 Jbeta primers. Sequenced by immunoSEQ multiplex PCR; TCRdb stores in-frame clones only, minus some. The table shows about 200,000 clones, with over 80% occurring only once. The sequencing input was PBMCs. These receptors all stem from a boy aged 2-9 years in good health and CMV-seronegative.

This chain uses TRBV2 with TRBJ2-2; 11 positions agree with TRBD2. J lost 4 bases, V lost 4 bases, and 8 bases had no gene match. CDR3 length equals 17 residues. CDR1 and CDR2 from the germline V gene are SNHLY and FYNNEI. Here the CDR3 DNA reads TGTGCCAGCAGTGTGCTAGCGGGAGGCCGGAGCACCGGGGAGCTGTTTTTT. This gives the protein CASSVLAGGRSTGELFF.

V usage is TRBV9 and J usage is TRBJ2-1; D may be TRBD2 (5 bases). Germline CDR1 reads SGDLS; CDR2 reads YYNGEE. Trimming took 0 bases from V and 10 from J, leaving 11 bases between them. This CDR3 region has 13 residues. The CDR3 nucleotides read TGTGCCAGCAGCGTAGAAGGACGCGGGGAGCAGTTCTTC. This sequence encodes CASSVEGRGEQFF.

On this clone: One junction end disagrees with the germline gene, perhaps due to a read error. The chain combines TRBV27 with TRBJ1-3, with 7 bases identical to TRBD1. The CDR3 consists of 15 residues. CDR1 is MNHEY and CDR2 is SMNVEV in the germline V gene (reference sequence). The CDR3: CASSTHRGTGNTVYF. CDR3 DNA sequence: TGTGCCAGCAGTACTCACAGGGGAACTGGAAACACCGTATATTTT.

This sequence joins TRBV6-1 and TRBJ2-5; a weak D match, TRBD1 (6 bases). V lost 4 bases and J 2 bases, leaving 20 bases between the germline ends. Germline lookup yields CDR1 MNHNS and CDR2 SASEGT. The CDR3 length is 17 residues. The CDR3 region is CASSGYYGQTPQETQYF. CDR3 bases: TGTGCCAGCAGTGGTTACTACGGACAGACTCCTCAAGAGACCCAGTACTTC.

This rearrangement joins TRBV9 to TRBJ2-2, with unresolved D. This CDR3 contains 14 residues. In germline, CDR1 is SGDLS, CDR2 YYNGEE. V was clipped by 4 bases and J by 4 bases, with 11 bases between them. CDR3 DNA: TGTGCCAGCAGCATCCACAGTGGCACCGGGGAGCTGTTTTTT. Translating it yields CASSIHSGTGELFF.

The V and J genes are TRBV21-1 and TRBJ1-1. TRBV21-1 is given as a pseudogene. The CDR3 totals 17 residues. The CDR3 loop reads CASSKLCKSGSDTEAFF. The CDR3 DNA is TGTGCCAGCAGCAAATTGTGCAAATCGGGATCGGACACTGAAGCTTTCTTT.

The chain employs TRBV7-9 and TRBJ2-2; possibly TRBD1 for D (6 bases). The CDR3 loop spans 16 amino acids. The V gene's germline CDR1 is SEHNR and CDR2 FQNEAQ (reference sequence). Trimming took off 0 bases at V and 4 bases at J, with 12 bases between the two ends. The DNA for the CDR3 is TGTGCCAGCAGCTTAGCAATGGGGGCTGCCACCGGGGAGCTGTTTTTT. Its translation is CASSLAMGAATGELFF.

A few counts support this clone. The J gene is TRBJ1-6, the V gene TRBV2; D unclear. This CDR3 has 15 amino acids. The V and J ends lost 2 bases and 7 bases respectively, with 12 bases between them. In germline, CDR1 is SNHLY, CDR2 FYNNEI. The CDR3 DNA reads TGTGCCAGCAGTGAATTTGCAGCGGTAAATTCACCCCTCCACTTT. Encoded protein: CASSEFAAVNSPLHF.

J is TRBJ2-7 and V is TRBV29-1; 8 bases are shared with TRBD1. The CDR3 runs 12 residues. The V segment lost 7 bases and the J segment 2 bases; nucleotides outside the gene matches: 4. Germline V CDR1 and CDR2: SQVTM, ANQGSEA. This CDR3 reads CSARTGPYEQYF. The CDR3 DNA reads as TGCAGCGCTAGGACAGGGCCCTACGAGCAGTACTTC.

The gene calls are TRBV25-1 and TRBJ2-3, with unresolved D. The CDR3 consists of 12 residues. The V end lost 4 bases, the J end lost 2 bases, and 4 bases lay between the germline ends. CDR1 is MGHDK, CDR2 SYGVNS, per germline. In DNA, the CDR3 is TGTGCCAGCAGTGGGGCCACAGATACGCAGTATTTT. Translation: CASSGATDTQYF.

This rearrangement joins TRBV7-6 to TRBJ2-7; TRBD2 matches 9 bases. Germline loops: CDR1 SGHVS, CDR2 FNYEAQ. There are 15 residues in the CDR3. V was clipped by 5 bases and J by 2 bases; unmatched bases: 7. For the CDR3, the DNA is TGTGCCAGCAGCCCCGACGTAGCGGGGGCCTACGAGCAGTACTTC. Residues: CASSPDVAGAYEQYF.